The 17 T cell receptor beta chains in this list originate from one sample, sequenced in a study of spatial heterogeneity in lung cancer. Findings and limits, study-wide: Within tumors, counts of expanded alpha and beta TCRs tracked tumor mutation counts.

No antigen has been assigned to these receptors. Time point specified: sample taken at primary tumor resection. TCRdb passed the 5' RACE reads through MiXCR, listing each CDR3 protein once. The repertoire holds 890 or so distinct CDR3 sequences, with 6.7% as singletons. Source: lung tumor tissue, taken at surgery. These receptors all come from a female donor with early-stage non-small cell lung cancer.

By share, this clonotype ranks as medium-sized (0.01 to 0.1%). The genes are TRBV9 and TRBJ2-2; TRBD2 aligns across 8 bases. The CDR3 extends over 17 amino acids. The trim removed 0 bases at V and 4 bases at J, leaving 8 bases unmatched. Germline V lookup: CDR1 SGDLS, CDR2 YYNGEE. CDR3 sequence: CASSVGGAGVPTGELFF. The CDR3 DNA sequence: TGTGCCAGCAGCGTAGGAGGAGCGGGGGTTCCCACCGGGGAGCTGTTTTTT.

By share, this clonotype ranks as medium-sized (0.01 to 0.1%). The CDR3 is CASSVRGTGVMNTGELFF. As DNA, the CDR3 is TGTGCCAGTAGTGTACGAGGGACAGGGGTCATGAACACCGGGGAGCTGTTTTTT. The gene calls are TRBV19 and TRBJ2-2, with 10 bases identical to TRBD1. Germline V gene lookup returns CDR1 LNHDA and CDR2 SQIVND (reference sequence). The V gene end was trimmed by 5 bases and the J gene end by 1 base; junction bases not matched to a gene: 10. The CDR3 has 18 amino acids.

This clonotype is termed medium-sized. This chain uses TRBV5-1 with TRBJ2-7; 9 bases line up with TRBD2. Germline V CDR1 and CDR2: SGHRS, YFSETQ. With V trimmed by 3 bases and J by 3 bases, 4 bases remained unmatched. The CDR3 consists of 14 residues. The CDR3 coding sequence is TGCGCCAGCAGCTATAGCGGGGGATACTACGAGCAGTACTTC. It codes for CASSYSGGYYEQYF.

In its sample, this clonotype ranks as large. The V call is TRBV6-5, the J call TRBJ1-2; 9 bases agree with TRBD1. The CDR3 extends over 15 amino acids. CDR1 MNHEY and CDR2 SVGAGI come from the germline V gene. Trimming removed 2 bases from V and 4 bases from J; junction bases left unmatched: 5. The CDR3 here is CASSYPGQGSYGYTF. The CDR3 bases are TGTGCCAGCAGTTACCCGGGACAGGGATCCTATGGCTACACCTTC.

This clonotype is large by share. The chain links TRBV20-1 to TRBJ2-2; D gene uncertain. Trimming left V 3 bases short and J 4 bases short, with 12 bases between. Germline V lookup: CDR1 DFQATT, CDR2 SNEGSKA (reference sequence). The CDR3 covers 14 residues. CDR3 nucleotide sequence: TGCAGTGCTAGTAGGGTCCTAGGCACCGGGGAGCTGTTTTTT. This codes for CSASRVLGTGELFF.

This clonotype ranks as large. The V and J genes are TRBV6-2 or TRBV6-3 and TRBJ2-7; possible D gene TRBD2, 5 bases. The CDR3 is 14 amino acids. Germline CDR1 is MNHEY and CDR2 is SVGEGT. Between the trimmed V and J ends, which lost 6 bases and 2 bases, there was a span of 14 bases. In nucleotides, the CDR3 is TGTGCCAGCAGGGACTCCGGGGTTACCTACGAGCAGTACTTC. This encodes CASRDSGVTYEQYF.

This chain links TRBV5-1 with TRBJ1-3, with D unclear. Looked up from germline, CDR1 is SGHRS and CDR2 is YFSETQ. Trimming left V 2 bases short and J 0 bases short, with 15 bases between. The length of the CDR3 is 17 residues. CDR3 DNA: TGCGCCAGCAGCTTACCAGGAGAGGATATCTCTGGAAACACCATATATTTT. Its translation is CASSLPGEDISGNTIYF.

By share, this clonotype ranks as medium-sized. The rearrangement uses TRBV20-1 and TRBJ2-3; a possible D gene is TRBD2 (6 bases). Germline V gene sequence: CDR1 DFQATT, CDR2 SNEGSKA (reference sequence). Trimming took off 0 bases at V and 7 bases at J, with 23 bases between the two ends. This CDR3 contains 17 residues. CDR3 protein: CSARDPGRGPEAHTQYF. In DNA form, the CDR3 reads TGCAGTGCTAGAGACCCCGGGAGAGGTCCGGAGGCACATACGCAGTATTTT.

Within the sample, this clonotype is medium-sized. The chain couples TRBV6-2 or TRBV6-3 to TRBJ2-2; TRBD2 agrees at 7 bases. J gave up 4 bases and V 2 bases, and 4 bases lay outside the gene matches. The CDR3 has 15 residues. Germline assignment: CDR1 MNHEY and CDR2 SVGEGT. The CDR3 DNA follows: TGTGCCAGCAGTTACCTTAGCGGGTTCACCGGGGAGCTGTTTTTT. Translated: CASSYLSGFTGELFF.

Within the sample, this clonotype is large. The chain carries TRBV15 and TRBJ1-5; D gene uncertain. Germline loops: CDR1 LNHNV, CDR2 YYDKDF (reference sequence). Trimming removed 4 bases at V and 0 bases at J, with 7 bases between. This CDR3 has 14 residues. The CDR3: CATSKYYSNQPQHF. CDR3 DNA: TGTGCCACCAGCAAATATTATAGCAATCAGCCCCAGCATTTT.

In its sample, this clonotype ranks as large. This chain links TRBV7-2 with TRBJ2-4; a possible D gene is TRBD1 (6 bases). CDR3 length: 14 residues. Between the trimmed V and J ends, which lost 5 bases and 8 bases, there was a span of 16 bases. Per the germline V gene, CDR1 is SGHTA and CDR2 is FQGNSA. The CDR3 nucleotides read TGTGCCAGCAGCATAACAGGGTTGACGGACATTCAGTACTTC. Protein: CASSITGLTDIQYF.

This clonotype is classed as medium-sized. V gene TRBV20-1 combines with J gene TRBJ2-3; D may be TRBD1 or TRBD2 (6 bases each). This CDR3 comprises 14 residues. Germline V lookup: CDR1 DFQATT, CDR2 SNEGSKA (reference sequence). The V end lost 0 bases, the J end lost 4 bases, and 11 bases lay between the germline ends. The CDR3 DNA reads TGCAGTGCTAGAGATCGGAGGGGGGCAGATACGCAGTATTTT. This gives the protein CSARDRRGADTQYF.

Judged by abundance, this clonotype is medium-sized (0.01 to 0.1%). The chain joins TRBV5-1 to TRBJ2-4; 8 bases match TRBD1. There are 16 residues in the CDR3. V shed 1 base and J 5 bases; nucleotides not matched to a gene: 8. Per germline, CDR1 SGHRS and CDR2 YFSETQ. CDR3 loop: CASSLSAGRGQNIQYF. CDR3 sequence (DNA): TGCGCCAGCAGCTTGTCGGCGGGCAGGGGGCAAAACATTCAGTACTTC.

This clonotype ranks as medium-sized (0.01 to 0.1%). The chain couples TRBV6-2 or TRBV6-3 to TRBJ2-3, with TRBD2 matching 12 bases. Germline V gives CDR1 MNHEY, CDR2 SVGEGT. The CDR3 covers 18 residues. After removal of 2 bases from V and 4 bases from J, the junction contained 10 bases not matched to a gene. CDR3 loop: CASSYLAGGPRDADTQYF. In DNA, the CDR3 is TGTGCCAGCAGTTACCTAGCGGGGGGGCCTCGTGACGCAGATACGCAGTATTTT.

By sample fraction, this clonotype is medium-sized. The chain employs TRBV20-1 and TRBJ1-6; no firm D call. This CDR3 comprises 12 residues. Trimming shortened V by 6 bases and J by 6 bases, and 9 bases separated the two germline ends. Germline CDR1 and CDR2: DFQATT and SNEGSKA (reference sequence). The CDR3 DNA sequence: TGCAGTGCCCGGCGGGGTAATTCACCCCTCCACTTT. This sequence encodes CSARRGNSPLHF.

This clonotype is large. V gene TRBV20-1 combines with J gene TRBJ2-3, with 8 bases lining up with TRBD2. With V trimmed by 5 bases and J by 2 bases, 9 bases remained unmatched. CDR3 length equals 15 residues. Germline CDR1 reads DFQATT; CDR2 reads SNEGSKA (reference sequence). CDR3 residues: CSAEDGLANTDTQYF. CDR3 DNA sequence: TGCAGTGCTGAAGACGGACTAGCAAACACAGATACGCAGTATTTT.

By proportion, this clonotype is medium-sized (0.01 to 0.1%). V is TRBV6-1 and J is TRBJ2-2, with 9 nucleotides matching TRBD1. This CDR3 has 14 amino acids. The trim removed 7 bases at V and 5 bases at J, leaving 5 bases unmatched. Per the germline V gene, CDR1 is MNHNS and CDR2 is SASEGT. The CDR3 DNA is TGTGCCAGCAACACAGGGGGCCGTACCGGGGAGCTGTTTTTT. It codes for CASNTGGRTGELFF.